This passage covers 29 T cell receptor beta chains from one sample sequenced in a study of cytomegalovirus exposure and HLA in healthy donors. PCR used 60 Vbeta primers and 13 Jbeta primers. Measured with immunoSEQ multiplex PCR; TCRdb has only the in-frame clones, and not every one. This sample has 100,000 to 120,000 clones, with 76% found just once. The source material was PBMCs. These receptors came from a man aged 25-45 years in good health and CMV-seropositive.

V is TRBV7-2 and J is TRBJ1-1; 12 bases map to TRBD1. In germline, CDR1 is SGHTA, CDR2 FQGNSA. The CDR3 spans 16 residues. The V and J ends lost 5 bases and 4 bases, in that order; junction bases with no gene match: 8. The CDR3 DNA reads as TGTGCCAGCAGCCCGGGGGGGGACAGGGGGCGCACTGAAGCTTTCTTT. It encodes CASSPGGDRGRTEAFF.

The chain links TRBV28 to TRBJ1-3, with no clear D. This CDR3 contains 14 residues. V dropped 5 bases and J dropped 2 bases, with 10 bases sitting between them. The germline CDR1 and CDR2 sequences are MDHEN and SYDVKM. The CDR3 bases are TGTGCCAGCAGTGTCCCCCCTCCTGGAAACACCATATATTTT. Translating gives CASSVPPPGNTIYF.

The chain has TRBV27 and TRBJ1-4, with D possibly being TRBD1 (5 bases). Germline V CDR1 and CDR2: MNHEY, SMNVEV (reference sequence). Trimming took 4 bases from V and 6 from J, leaving 12 bases between them. CDR3 length: 14 amino acids. The CDR3 nucleotides are TGTGCCAGCAGTTCTGGGGGGACCTATGAAAAACTGTTTTTT. It is translated as CASSSGGTYEKLFF.

The table lists this clone with a count of one. The sample has other DNA sequences that encode this CDR3 too. The V call is TRBV7-9, the J call TRBJ1-1, with TRBD1 as a possible D gene (5 bases). The CDR3 length is 14 residues. Germline CDR1 SEHNR, CDR2 FQNEAQ (reference sequence). V dropped 2 bases and J dropped 1 base, with 8 bases sitting between them. The CDR3 is CASSLLQGNTEAFF. The DNA for the CDR3 is TGTGCCAGCAGCTTACTGCAGGGGAACACTGAAGCTTTCTTT.

CDR3 protein: CASTPQASYEQYF. The DNA of the CDR3 is TGTGCCAGCACCCCCCAGGCGTCGTACGAGCAGTACTTC. The chain is built from TRBV6-6 and TRBJ2-7; D gene ambiguous. V was pared by 7 bases and J by 4 bases, with 14 bases between. Germline V CDR1 and CDR2: MNHNY, SVGAGI (reference sequence). The CDR3 sequence is 13 residues long.

CDR3 DNA: TGTGCCAGCCGCCCCCAGGGTTTGGGGCCAGATACGCAGTATTTT. It yields the protein CASRPQGLGPDTQYF. V and J are TRBV27 and TRBJ2-3; D perhaps matches TRBD1 (5 bases). Germline values: CDR1 MNHEY, CDR2 SMNVEV (reference sequence). The ends were cut back, 8 bases at V and 4 bases at J, with 19 bases in the middle. There are 15 residues in the CDR3.

The chain combines TRBV30 with TRBJ1-5; 9 bases map to TRBD1. This CDR3 comprises 15 residues. The trim removed 3 bases at V and 2 bases at J, leaving 5 bases unmatched. Germline V lookup: CDR1 GTSNPN, CDR2 SVGIG (reference sequence). The CDR3 DNA reads TGTGCCTGGAGGGACCGGGACAGGGGCAATCAGCCCCAGCATTTT. Translation: CAWRDRDRGNQPQHF.

The chain recombines TRBV10-1 with TRBJ2-7; 10 bases are shared with TRBD1. The germline V gene encodes CDR1 WNHNN and CDR2 SYGVQD (reference sequence). The CDR3 spans 14 residues. V shed 0 bases, J shed 6 bases, and the junction held 2 bases outside the gene matches. The chain's CDR3 is CASSESWTGGEQYF. The CDR3 DNA reads TGCGCCAGCAGTGAGTCGTGGACAGGGGGCGAGCAGTACTTC.

This clone came up a few times. The chain employs TRBV6-1 and TRBJ1-3, with a tentative D call TRBD1 (5 bases). V lost 5 bases and J 7 bases, leaving 15 bases between the germline ends. CDR1 and CDR2 from the germline V gene are MNHNS and SASEGT. The CDR3 runs to 14 residues. The CDR3 DNA reads TGTGCCAGCAGTCCGGGGGGTTTTGGCAACACCATATATTTT. This codes for CASSPGGFGNTIYF.

J is TRBJ2-1 and V is TRBV4-3, with 11 bases aligning to TRBD2. This CDR3 contains 16 residues. The ends lost 2 bases at V and 5 bases at J; junction bases unmatched: 5. The V gene's germline CDR1 is LGHNA and CDR2 YSLEER. CDR3 DNA sequence: TGCGCCAGCAGCCAAACTAGCGGGGGCCGGCACAATGAGCAGTTCTTC. Translated, it gives CASSQTSGGRHNEQFF.

The chain links TRBV28 to TRBJ1-1, with D perhaps TRBD1 (5 bases). Trimming cost V 1 base and J 1 base, with 10 bases left between them. The CDR3 totals 15 residues. The germline CDR1 and CDR2 sequences are MDHEN and SYDVKM. CDR3 sequence reads: CASSLFRGENTEAFF. DNA for the CDR3: TGTGCCAGCAGTTTATTCCGGGGGGAGAACACTGAAGCTTTCTTT. Combining the CDR3 with reference TRBV28 and TRBJ1-1 gives the whole variable domain DVKVTQSSRYLVKRTGEKVFLECVQDMDHENMFWYRQDPGLGLRLIYFSYDVKMKEKGDIPEGYSVSREKKERFSLILESASTNQTSMYLCASSLFRGENTEAFFGQGTRLTVV.

This chain uses TRBV6-6 with TRBJ2-7, with 7 bases fitting TRBD1. CDR1 and CDR2 from the germline V gene are MNHNY and SVGAGI (reference sequence). V dropped 6 bases and J dropped 3; count of bases not matched to a gene: 5. This CDR3 is built from 13 residues. The DNA of the CDR3 is TGTGCCAGCAGCCCACAGGGGTTCTACGAGCAGTACTTC. Its translation is CASSPQGFYEQYF.

To note about this clone: A read error may account for a junction end that differs from germline. The chain carries TRBV28 and TRBJ1-2, with TRBD1 matching 8 bases. CDR3 length: 16 amino acids. The germline V gene has CDR1 MDHEN and CDR2 SYDVKM. The CDR3 sequence: CAGSLQGGSLGKGYTF. Here the CDR3 DNA reads TGTGCCGGCAGTTTACAGGGGGGTAGTTTGGGAAAAGGCTACACCTTC.

The chain joins TRBV2 to TRBJ2-3, with 7 positions matching TRBD1. V gave up 7 bases and J gave up 8 bases; unmatched junction bases: 18. The CDR3 covers 16 residues. CDR1 and CDR2 (germline): SNHLY, FYNNEI. As DNA, the CDR3 is TGTGCCAGCAAATCCCGGACAGGCGTCCCTTCCGGTACGCAGTATTTT. It yields the protein CASKSRTGVPSGTQYF. The entire variable domain, with the rest obtained from reference TRBV2 and TRBJ2-3, is as follows: EPEVTQTPSHQVTQMGQEVILRCVPISNHLYFYWYRQILGQKVEFLVSFYNNEISEKSEIFDDQFSVERPDGSNFTLKIRSTKLEDSAMYFCASKSRTGVPSGTQYFGPGTRLTVL.

J is TRBJ1-6 and V is TRBV25-1, with 8 positions matching TRBD1. There are 15 residues in the CDR3. Germline CDR1 and CDR2: MGHDK and SYGVNS. The trim removed 4 bases at V and 11 bases at J, leaving 10 bases unmatched. DNA of the CDR3: TGTGCCAGCAGTGGGGCCCCGACAGGGGCTACACCCCTCCACTTT. It codes for CASSGAPTGATPLHF.

The V call is TRBV6-6, the J call TRBJ1-5; D is ambiguous. V dropped 4 bases and J dropped 6 bases, with 13 bases sitting between them. The CDR3 runs to 14 residues. In germline, CDR1 is MNHNY, CDR2 SVGAGI (reference sequence). The CDR3 spells CASSSYEGAQPQHF. The CDR3 coding sequence is TGTGCCAGCAGTTCATATGAGGGCGCTCAGCCCCAGCATTTT.

The V and J genes are TRBV5-8 and TRBJ2-2; TRBD1 is a possible D gene (5 bases). CDR3 length: 15 residues. V was shortened by 4 bases and J by 2 bases, with 12 bases between the two germline ends. Germline V gene data show CDR1 as SGHTS and CDR2 as YDEGEE. Here the CDR3 reads CASSPTRVNTGELFF. The CDR3 nucleotides are TGTGCCAGCAGCCCCACCAGGGTAAACACCGGGGAGCTGTTTTTT.

The rearrangement uses TRBV5-6 and TRBJ1-2; possible D gene TRBD1, 6 bases. From germline, CDR1 is SGHDT and CDR2 YYEEEE. V was clipped by 2 bases and J by 5 bases, with 16 bases between them. There are 15 residues in the CDR3. This CDR3 reads CASSFTDRRLYGYTF. The CDR3 nucleotides are TGTGCCAGCAGCTTCACCGACAGGAGACTATATGGCTACACCTTC.

The rearrangement uses TRBV4-3 and TRBJ2-7; D might be TRBD2 (6 bases). The CDR3 covers 15 residues. Trimming removed 0 bases from V and 7 bases from J, with 16 bases in between. Germline V CDR1 and CDR2: LGHNA, YSLEER. CDR3 residues: CASSQELAGIKEQYF. In DNA, the CDR3 is TGCGCCAGCAGCCAAGAGCTCGCGGGGATCAAAGAGCAGTACTTC.

V and J are TRBV5-1 and TRBJ2-2; 9 bases agree with TRBD1. Germline loops: CDR1 SGHRS, CDR2 YFSETQ. The CDR3 extends over 14 amino acids. The V segment lost 4 bases and the J segment 5 bases; nucleotides outside the gene matches: 3. CDR3 region: CASSIGQGTGELFF. The CDR3 DNA reads TGCGCCAGCAGCATTGGACAGGGGACCGGGGAGCTGTTTTTT.

The sample holds a few counts of this clone. The rearrangement joins TRBV14 to TRBJ2-7; maybe TRBD1 (6 bases). The CDR3 length is 14 residues. Between the trimmed V and J ends, which lost 4 bases and 3 bases, there was a span of 13 bases. Germline loops: CDR1 SGHDN, CDR2 FVKESK. In DNA, the CDR3 is TGTGCCAGCAGCCGGGCGACAGGAGGCTACGAGCAGTACTTC. This encodes CASSRATGGYEQYF.

V is TRBV9 and J is TRBJ2-7; possibly TRBD1 for D (6 bases). Germline values: CDR1 SGDLS, CDR2 YYNGEE. CDR3 size: 12 residues. V gave up 3 bases and J gave up 5 bases, with 9 bases separating them. In DNA, the CDR3 is TGTGCCAGCAGCGCCAGGGGAAACGAGCAGTACTTC. This codes for CASSARGNEQYF.

The V and J genes are TRBV4-3 and TRBJ2-7, with 8 bases matching TRBD1. CDR3 length: 15 residues. The V segment lost 3 bases and the J segment 6 bases; nucleotides outside the gene matches: 10. Looked up from germline, CDR1 is LGHNA and CDR2 is YSLEER. CDR3 DNA: TGCGCCAGCAGCCAGTATATCAGGGGGCTGGGCGAGCAGTACTTC. Residues: CASSQYIRGLGEQYF.

This clone was counted only a few times. The chain employs TRBV30 and TRBJ2-3; possibly TRBD1 for D (6 bases). The V end was cut by 2 bases, the J end by 3 bases, with 15 bases between. The germline V gene has CDR1 GTSNPN and CDR2 SVGIG (reference sequence). This CDR3 has 15 residues. The CDR3 here is CAWSLGTSGTDTQYF. CDR3 sequence (DNA): TGTGCCTGGAGTCTCGGGACATCGGGTACAGATACGCAGTATTTT.

This clone has a single count. In DNA, the CDR3 is TGCAGCGTCCCGGGACAGGGTGAGACCCAGTACTTC. It specifies CSVPGQGETQYF. V is TRBV29-1 and J is TRBJ2-5, with 9 bases fitting TRBD1. The germline gives CDR1 SQVTM, CDR2 ANQGSEA. CDR3 length: 12 amino acids. Trimming cost V 6 bases and J 5 bases; bases outside gene matches: 4.

The chain recombines TRBV7-2 with TRBJ2-3; 7 positions match TRBD2. Unmatched junction bases numbered 8, after V lost 1 base and J lost 4 bases. The CDR3 extends over 16 amino acids. CDR1 SGHTA and CDR2 FQGNSA come from the germline V gene. The CDR3 DNA reads TGTGCCAGCAGCTTAGGGAACCGCGGGGGATCAGATACGCAGTATTTT. It specifies CASSLGNRGGSDTQYF.

This clone occurred a few times. The V call is TRBV19, the J call TRBJ1-1; D may be TRBD1 (6 bases). Trimming removed 7 bases from V and 13 bases from J, with 16 bases in between. Germline V gene sequence: CDR1 LNHDA, CDR2 SQIVND (reference sequence). The CDR3 runs to 11 residues. This CDR3 is CASNFAGVDFF. CDR3 DNA sequence: TGTGCCAGTAACTTCGCAGGGGTGGATTTCTTT.

The chain combines TRBV15 with TRBJ2-1; 9 bases are shared with TRBD2. The CDR3 extends over 14 amino acids. Germline CDR1 and CDR2: LNHNV and YYDKDF (reference sequence). The trim removed 8 bases at V and 4 bases at J, leaving 6 bases unmatched. CDR3 sequence: CATADSGGYNEQFF. DNA for the CDR3: TGTGCCACCGCGGATAGCGGGGGTTACAATGAGCAGTTCTTC.

The CDR3 sequence is CASNDRNRETPLHF. The CDR3, as DNA: TGTGCCAGCAATGACAGGAACAGAGAAACACCCCTCCACTTT. The chain combines TRBV7-9 with TRBJ1-6, with D possibly TRBD1 on 6 matching bases. CDR1 is SEHNR, CDR2 FQNEAQ, per germline (reference sequence). V was clipped by 7 bases and J by 11 bases, with 18 bases between them. The CDR3 has 14 amino acids.